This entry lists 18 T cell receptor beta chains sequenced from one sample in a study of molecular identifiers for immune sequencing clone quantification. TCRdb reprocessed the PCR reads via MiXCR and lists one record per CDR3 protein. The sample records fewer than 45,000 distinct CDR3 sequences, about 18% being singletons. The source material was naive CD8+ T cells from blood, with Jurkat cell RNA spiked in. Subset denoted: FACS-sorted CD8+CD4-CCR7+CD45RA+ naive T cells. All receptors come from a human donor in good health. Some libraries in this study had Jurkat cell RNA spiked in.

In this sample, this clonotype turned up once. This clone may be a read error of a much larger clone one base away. CDR3 DNA: TGCGCCAGCAGCCAAGCCGGCGGGAAGGATTACAATGAGCAGTTCTTC. This translates into CASSQAGGKDYNEQFF. This chain links TRBV4-1 with TRBJ2-1; D perhaps matches TRBD2 (6 bases). The germline V and J ends were trimmed by 1 base and 4 bases, with 14 bases remaining between them. The CDR3 length is 16 residues. Germline V gene sequence: CDR1 MGHRA, CDR2 YSYEKL.

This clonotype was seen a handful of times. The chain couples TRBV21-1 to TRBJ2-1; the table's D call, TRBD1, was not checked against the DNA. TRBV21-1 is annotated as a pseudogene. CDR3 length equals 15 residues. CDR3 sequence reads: CASSNKTGGANEQFF. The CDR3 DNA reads TGTGCCAGCAGCAACAAGACAGGGGGGGCGAATGAGCAGTTCTTC.

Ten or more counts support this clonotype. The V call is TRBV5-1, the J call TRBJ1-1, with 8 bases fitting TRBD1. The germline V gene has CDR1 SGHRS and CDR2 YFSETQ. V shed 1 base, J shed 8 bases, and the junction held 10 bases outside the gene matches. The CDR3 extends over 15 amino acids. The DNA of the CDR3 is TGCGCCAGCAGCTTGACCATACTTGGACAGGGAGAAGCTTTCTTT. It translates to CASSLTILGQGEAFF.

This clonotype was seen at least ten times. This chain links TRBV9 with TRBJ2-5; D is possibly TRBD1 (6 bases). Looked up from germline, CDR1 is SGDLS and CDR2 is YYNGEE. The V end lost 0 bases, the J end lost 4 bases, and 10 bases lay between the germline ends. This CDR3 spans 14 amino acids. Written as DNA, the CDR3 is TGTGCCAGCAGCGTAGTTGGGGGCCGAGAGACCCAGTACTTC. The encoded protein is CASSVVGGRETQYF.

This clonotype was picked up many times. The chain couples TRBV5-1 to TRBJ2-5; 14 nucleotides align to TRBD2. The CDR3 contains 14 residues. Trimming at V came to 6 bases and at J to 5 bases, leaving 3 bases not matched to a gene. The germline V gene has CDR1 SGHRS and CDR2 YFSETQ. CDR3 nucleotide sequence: TGCGCCAGCAAGACTAGCGGGGGGGACGAGACCCAGTACTTC. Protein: CASKTSGGDETQYF. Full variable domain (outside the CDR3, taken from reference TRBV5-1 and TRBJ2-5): KAGVTQTPRYLIKTRGQQVTLSCSPISGHRSVSWYQQTPGQGLQFLFEYFSETQRNKGNFPGRFSGRQFSNSRSEMNVSTLELGDSALYLCASKTSGGDETQYFGPGTRLLVL.

CDR3 in DNA: TGTGCCAGCAGTCTAGGGACAGCTCACTACGAGCAGTACTTC. Its translation: CASSLGTAHYEQYF. The chain links TRBV27 to TRBJ2-7, with TRBD1 matching 7 bases. Germline CDR1 is MNHEY and CDR2 is SMNVEV (reference sequence). V was clipped by 5 bases and J by 3 bases; unmatched bases: 7. This CDR3 comprises 14 residues.

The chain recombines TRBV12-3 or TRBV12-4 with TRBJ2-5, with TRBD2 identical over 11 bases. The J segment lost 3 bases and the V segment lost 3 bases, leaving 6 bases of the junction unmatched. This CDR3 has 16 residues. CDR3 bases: TGTGCCAGCAGTTTCTCTAGCGGGGGGTCCAAAGAGACCCAGTACTTC. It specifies CASSFSSGGSKETQYF.

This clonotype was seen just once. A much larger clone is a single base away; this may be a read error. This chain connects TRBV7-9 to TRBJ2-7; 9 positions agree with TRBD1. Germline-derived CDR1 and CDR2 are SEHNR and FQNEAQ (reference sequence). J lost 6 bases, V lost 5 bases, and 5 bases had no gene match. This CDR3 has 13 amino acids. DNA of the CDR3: TGTGCCAGCAGCCGAACAGGGGGCTGCGAGCAGTACTTC. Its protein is CASSRTGGCEQYF.

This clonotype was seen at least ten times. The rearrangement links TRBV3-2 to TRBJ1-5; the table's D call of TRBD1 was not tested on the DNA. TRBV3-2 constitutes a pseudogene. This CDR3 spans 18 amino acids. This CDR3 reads CASSQAGTGMTSNQPQHF. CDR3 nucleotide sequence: TGTGCCAGCAGCCAGGCCGGGACAGGGATGACGAGCAATCAGCCCCAGCATTTT.

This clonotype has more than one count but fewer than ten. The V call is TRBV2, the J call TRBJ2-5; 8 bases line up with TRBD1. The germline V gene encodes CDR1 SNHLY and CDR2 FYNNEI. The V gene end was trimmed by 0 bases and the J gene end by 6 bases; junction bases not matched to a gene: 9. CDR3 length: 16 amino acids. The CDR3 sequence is CASSEAPQGAMKTQYF. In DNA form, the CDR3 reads TGTGCCAGCAGTGAAGCGCCGCAGGGGGCGATGAAGACCCAGTACTTC.

The CDR3 region is CASSLPGVVETQYF. The CDR3 bases are TGTGCCAGCAGCTTACCCGGGGTGGTAGAGACCCAGTACTTC. This rearrangement joins TRBV7-6 to TRBJ2-5, with D perhaps TRBD2 (5 bases). Germline V gene data show CDR1 as SGHVS and CDR2 as FNYEAQ. There are 14 residues in the CDR3. The germline V and J ends were trimmed by 2 bases and 4 bases, with 11 bases remaining between them.

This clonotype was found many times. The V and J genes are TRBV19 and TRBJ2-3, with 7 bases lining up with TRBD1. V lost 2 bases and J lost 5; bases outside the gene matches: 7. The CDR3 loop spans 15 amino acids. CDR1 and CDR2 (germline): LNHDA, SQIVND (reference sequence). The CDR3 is CASSITGTARDTQYF. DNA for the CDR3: TGTGCCAGTAGTATAACCGGGACAGCGAGAGATACGCAGTATTTT.

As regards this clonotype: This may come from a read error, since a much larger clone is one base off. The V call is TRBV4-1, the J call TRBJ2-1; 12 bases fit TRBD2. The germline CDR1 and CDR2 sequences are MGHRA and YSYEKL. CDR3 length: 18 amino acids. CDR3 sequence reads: CACSQLAGGPSSYNEQFF. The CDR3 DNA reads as TGCGCCTGCAGCCAACTAGCGGGGGGTCCTAGCTCCTACAATGAGCAGTTCTTC.

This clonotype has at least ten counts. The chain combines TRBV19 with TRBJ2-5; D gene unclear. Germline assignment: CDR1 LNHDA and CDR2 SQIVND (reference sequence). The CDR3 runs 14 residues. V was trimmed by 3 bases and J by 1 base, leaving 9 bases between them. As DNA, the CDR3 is TGTGCCAGTAGTATGGGGAACAGCCAAGAGACCCAGTACTTC. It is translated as CASSMGNSQETQYF.

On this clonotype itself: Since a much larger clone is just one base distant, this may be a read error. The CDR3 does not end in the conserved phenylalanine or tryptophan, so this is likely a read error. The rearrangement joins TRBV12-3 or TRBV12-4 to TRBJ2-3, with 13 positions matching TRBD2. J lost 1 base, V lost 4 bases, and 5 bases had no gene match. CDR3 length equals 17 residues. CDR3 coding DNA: TGTGCCAGCAGTTCTCTCGGACTAGCGGGGGGCACAGATACGCAGTATTCT. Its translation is CASSSLGLAGGTDTQYS.

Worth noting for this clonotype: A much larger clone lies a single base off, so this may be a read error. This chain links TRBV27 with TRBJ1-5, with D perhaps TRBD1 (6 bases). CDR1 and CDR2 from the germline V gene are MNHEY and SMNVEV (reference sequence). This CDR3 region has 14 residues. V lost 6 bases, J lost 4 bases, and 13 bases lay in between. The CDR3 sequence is CASRGRGANQPQHF. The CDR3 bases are TGTGCCAGCAGGGGACGGGGGGCAAATCAGCCCCAGCATTTT.

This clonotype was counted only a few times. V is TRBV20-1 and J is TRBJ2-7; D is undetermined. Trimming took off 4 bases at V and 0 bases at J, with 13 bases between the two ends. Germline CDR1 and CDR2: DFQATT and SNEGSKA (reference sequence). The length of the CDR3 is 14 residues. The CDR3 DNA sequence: TGCAGTGCTAACCCTCTCCACGCCTCCTACGAGCAGTACTTC. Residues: CSANPLHASYEQYF.

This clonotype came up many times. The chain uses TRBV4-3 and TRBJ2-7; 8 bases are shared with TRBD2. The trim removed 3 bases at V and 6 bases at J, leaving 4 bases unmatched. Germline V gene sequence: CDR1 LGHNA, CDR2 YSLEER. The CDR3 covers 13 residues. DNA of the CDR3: TGCGCCAGCAGCCAGCCTGCGGGGGGCGAGCAGTACTTC. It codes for CASSQPAGGEQYF.